The clone carrying this TCR beta chain appeared a single time. This sample was taken from a study of technical replicates of blood from a few donors. The method was immunoSEQ multiplex PCR; TCRdb's version includes in-frame clones alone and lacks a portion of them. Among more than 75,000 clones, just under 95% were seen once, and the ten largest hold about 0.24%. The sample taken for sequencing was T cells isolated from PBMCs. This TCR came from a human donor in good health.

The CDR3 nucleotides are TGTGCCACCAACCTAGGGGGGGGACCGGGACAGGGGGGCTACGAGCAGTACTTC. Translating it yields CATNLGGGPGQGGYEQYF. The chain links TRBV10-3 to TRBJ2-7; TRBD1 aligns across 11 bases. Germline V CDR1 and CDR2: ENHRY, SYGVKD. Germline trimming cut 10 bases from V and 3 bases from J; bases unmatched to any gene: 20. This CDR3 region has 18 residues.